The clone carrying this T cell receptor (beta chain) was counted once. Its antigen is not identified. At one end the junction does not follow the germline gene, possibly because of a read error. The entry originates in a study of tumor and adjacent non-tumor tissue in lung cancer. Overall study context: Each sample yielded 4 million to 5 million productive TCRbeta reads on average. Study-wide points: In normal lung, the top 100 clones were significantly more dominant than in tumor.

No cell sorting was done before RNA was extracted from the tissue. This non-tumor lung sample came from over 3 cm beyond the tumor edge. A modified ARM-PCR protocol with three rounds of nested PCR amplified TCRbeta. TCRdb recomputed calls from the multiplex PCR reads with MiXCR, one row per CDR3 protein. The repertoire has 70,000 to 95,000 distinct CDR3 sequences, over 65% of them found once; the top ten carry 40%. Germline CDR1 SGHRS, CDR2 YFSETQ. CDR3 size: 14 residues. This sequence originates from a man aged 70 or older with non-small cell lung cancer. The specimen was distant non-tumor lung tissue. This chain connects TRBV5-1 to TRBJ1-6, with D unclear. In DNA form, the CDR3 reads TGCGCCAGCAGCTTGGGTTTGTCTGATTCACCACTCCACTTT. Translating it yields CASSLGLSDSPLHF.